One and the same sample provided the 27 T cell receptor beta chains below, sequenced in a study of blood T cell dynamics during melanoma immunotherapy. Sample time point: pre-treatment baseline. The protocol was immunoSEQ multiplex PCR, while the TCRdb copy is restricted to in-frame clones and leaves out a portion. In the table there are under 15,000 clones, roughly 86% of which are singletons. The source was blood, collected from a patient treated with checkpoint blockade. All receptors come from a human donor with melanoma.

The chain employs TRBV2 and TRBJ2-5; possibly TRBD1 or TRBD2 for D (7 bases each). CDR1 is SNHLY, CDR2 FYNNEI, per germline. V was clipped by 6 bases and J by 2 bases, with 16 bases between them. The CDR3 is 15 residues long. The CDR3 sequence is CASREGGTEQETQYF. CDR3 in DNA: TGTGCCAGCAGGGAGGGGGGGACAGAACAAGAGACCCAGTACTTC.

This chain uses TRBV6-6 with TRBJ2-7, with 9 bases matching TRBD2. Germline trimming cut 8 bases from V and 6 bases from J; bases unmatched to any gene: 11. Germline lookup yields CDR1 MNHNY and CDR2 SVGAGI (reference sequence). CDR3 length equals 14 residues. CDR3 nucleotides: TGTGCCAGCGCACAGCGAGCGGGAGGCTTCGAGCAGTACTTC. Translating gives CASAQRAGGFEQYF.

The chain carries TRBV6-1 and TRBJ2-3; 10 bases are shared with TRBD2. J gave up 2 bases and V 5 bases, and 4 bases lay outside the gene matches. The CDR3 spans 15 residues. Germline V gene sequence: CDR1 MNHNS, CDR2 SASEGT. DNA for the CDR3: TGTGCCAGCAGTAGGACTAGCGGAAACACAGATACGCAGTATTTT. It codes for CASSRTSGNTDTQYF.

This clone appeared once. The rearrangement joins TRBV30 to TRBJ1-6; TRBD1 might be the D (5 bases). The germline V and J ends were trimmed by 6 bases and 0 bases, with 12 bases remaining between them. This CDR3 is built from 15 residues. CDR1 is GTSNPN, CDR2 SVGIG, per germline (reference sequence). The CDR3 DNA sequence: TGTGCCTGTCGCGGGGGGAGCTCCTATAATTCACCCCTCCACTTT. This translates into CACRGGSSYNSPLHF.

The DNA for the CDR3 is TGTGCCAGCAGCCTATCGGGGGGGACACCCTACGAGCAGTACTTC. This codes for CASSLSGGTPYEQYF. J is TRBJ2-7 and V is TRBV11-2; 8 positions match TRBD2. Germline V CDR1 and CDR2: SGHAT, FQNNGV. Unmatched junction bases numbered 8, after V lost 5 bases and J lost 2 bases. This CDR3 has 15 residues.

CDR3 nucleotide sequence: TGTGCCAGCAGCCTAGAAACCAACTATGGCTACACCTTC. Protein: CASSLETNYGYTF. The V and J genes are TRBV6-1 and TRBJ1-2; D remains ambiguous. CDR1 MNHNS and CDR2 SASEGT come from the germline V gene. V was pared by 6 bases and J by 2 bases, with 10 bases between. This CDR3 region has 13 residues.

V is TRBV29-1 and J is TRBJ2-7, with a tentative D call TRBD1 (6 bases). Germline CDR1 and CDR2: SQVTM and ANQGSEA. This CDR3 has 13 amino acids. V shed 1 base and J shed 6 bases, with 13 bases lying between them. The CDR3 region is CSVEGQTGFEQYF. In DNA, the CDR3 is TGCAGCGTTGAAGGCCAGACAGGCTTCGAGCAGTACTTC.

This clone was recorded only once. This chain joins TRBV7-3 and TRBJ2-1; D gene uncertain. CDR1 and CDR2 from the germline V gene are SGHTA and FQGTGA. This CDR3 region has 14 residues. The V end was cut by 1 base, the J end by 5 bases, with 9 bases between. CDR3 nucleotides: TGTGCCAGCAGCTTAATGTTTTCCGACAATGAGCAGTTCTTC. Residues: CASSLMFSDNEQFF.

The chain couples TRBV6-6 to TRBJ1-2; the D gene is possibly TRBD1 (5 bases). The CDR3 extends over 12 amino acids. CDR1 is MNHNY and CDR2 is SVGAGI in the germline V gene (reference sequence). The CDR3 reads CATGQANYGYTF. The DNA of the CDR3 is TGTGCTACCGGACAAGCAAACTATGGCTACACCTTC.

This CDR3 is CAFGEVYGYTF. For the CDR3, the DNA is TGTGCCTTTGGGGAAGTCTATGGCTACACCTTC. The chain couples TRBV5-8 to TRBJ1-2; D is unclear. This CDR3 has 11 amino acids. Trimming removed 10 bases at V and 4 bases at J, with 11 bases between. CDR1 is SGHTS, CDR2 YDEGEE, per germline.

V and J are TRBV2 and TRBJ2-1; D tentatively fits TRBD1 or TRBD2 (5 bases each). Trimming pared 8 bases from V and 8 bases from J, leaving 19 bases between. Germline V CDR1 and CDR2: SNHLY, FYNNEI. The CDR3 loop spans 14 amino acids. This CDR3 reads CASLLGDPWYEQFF. The CDR3 coding sequence is TGTGCCAGCCTTCTGGGGGACCCCTGGTATGAGCAGTTCTTC.

The V gene is TRBV7-9, the J gene TRBJ2-2, with D unclear. Deletions cut 5 bases from V and 4 bases from J, with 17 bases between. Germline-derived CDR1 and CDR2 are SEHNR and FQNEAQ (reference sequence). The CDR3 is made up of 16 amino acids. In DNA, the CDR3 is TGTGCCAGCAGCCCGAAGGTCCCCGAGGTCACCGGGGAGCTGTTTTTT. Its translation is CASSPKVPEVTGELFF.

The chain couples TRBV7-9 to TRBJ2-1; 10 nucleotides line up with TRBD2. V gave up 2 bases and J gave up 9 bases; unmatched junction bases: 10. Germline V gene sequence: CDR1 SEHNR, CDR2 FQNEAQ (reference sequence). The CDR3 is made up of 16 amino acids. This chain's CDR3 is CASSLLRSSGSGEQFF. In nucleotides, the CDR3 is TGTGCCAGCAGCTTATTGAGGTCTAGCGGGAGCGGTGAGCAGTTCTTC.

This chain uses TRBV5-1 with TRBJ1-6; weak D call: TRBD1 (5 bases). The germline V gene encodes CDR1 SGHRS and CDR2 YFSETQ. This CDR3 is 14 amino acids long. V lost 3 bases and J lost 5, with 9 bases in between. CDR3 sequence (DNA): TGCGCCAGCAGCTCCAGCAGGGATAATTCACCCCTCCACTTT. It translates to CASSSSRDNSPLHF.

The rearrangement uses TRBV7-8 and TRBJ1-1; no firm D call. V was shortened by 1 base and J by 6 bases, with 9 bases between the two germline ends. The germline V gene encodes CDR1 SGHVS and CDR2 FQNEAQ. The CDR3 covers 13 residues. CDR3 coding DNA: TGTGCCAGCAGCTTAGGGGCTCGGGCTGAAGCTTTCTTT. Translated, it gives CASSLGARAEAFF.

The J gene is TRBJ2-5, the V gene TRBV2, with a tentative D call TRBD2 (7 bases). There are 13 residues in the CDR3. The germline gives CDR1 SNHLY, CDR2 FYNNEI. The ends were cut back, 6 bases at V and 2 bases at J, with 10 bases in the middle. CDR3 sequence: CASRGGQQETQYF. CDR3 DNA sequence: TGTGCCAGCAGGGGGGGGCAGCAAGAGACCCAGTACTTC.

The rearrangement links TRBV5-4 to TRBJ2-5, with a tentative D call TRBD1 (5 bases). The CDR3 is 13 residues long. With 4 bases removed from V and 1 base from J, the gap between germline ends came to 8 bases. In germline, CDR1 is SGHNT, CDR2 YYREEE (reference sequence). Here the CDR3 DNA reads TGTGCCAGCAGCCCAGACAGCCAAGAGACCCAGTACTTC. It encodes CASSPDSQETQYF.

The chain joins TRBV14 to TRBJ1-2, with unresolved D. CDR1 and CDR2 from the germline V gene are SGHDN and FVKESK. The CDR3 sequence is 13 residues long. Trimming took off 3 bases at V and 6 bases at J, with 11 bases between the two ends. CDR3 sequence reads: CASSHGRMNGYTF. CDR3 sequence (DNA): TGTGCCAGCAGCCACGGCAGGATGAATGGCTACACCTTC.

Details on this clone: Compared with germline, one end of the junction differs, possibly owing to a read error. The rearrangement joins TRBV7-9 to TRBJ2-7, with D possibly TRBD2 on 7 matching bases. Germline V gives CDR1 SEHNR, CDR2 FQNEAQ (reference sequence). This CDR3 has 13 amino acids. The CDR3 nucleotides read TGTGCCAGCAGCTTAGCCGGGGGGCAGCCCCTAGCGTTC. This gives the protein CASSLAGGQPLAF. Combining the CDR3 with reference TRBV7-9 and TRBJ2-7 gives the whole variable domain DTGVSQNPRHKITKRGQNVTFRCDPISEHNRLYWYRQTLGQGPEFLTYFQNEAQLEKSRLLSDRFSAERPKGSFSTLEIQRTEQGDSAMYLCASSLAGGQPLAFGPGTRLTVT.

The chain recombines TRBV19 with TRBJ2-1; 10 bases agree with TRBD1. V shed 10 bases and J 6 bases; nucleotides not matched to a gene: 6. Looked up from germline, CDR1 is LNHDA and CDR2 is SQIVND (reference sequence). The CDR3 is 13 amino acids. The DNA for the CDR3 is TGTGCCATCTCGAGGACAGGGGGCAATGAGCAGTTCTTC. Translated: CAISRTGGNEQFF.

The chain uses TRBV6-4 and TRBJ2-7; D is unresolved. The CDR3 runs to 18 residues. Trimming pared 2 bases from V and 3 bases from J, leaving 23 bases between. CDR1 is MRHNA, CDR2 SNTAGT, per germline. The CDR3 DNA reads as TGTGCCAGCAGTGACCCACTATTGGTAGGTGTGATATGCTACGAGCAGTACTTC. Encoded protein: CASSDPLLVGVICYEQYF.

The rearrangement joins TRBV6-5 to TRBJ1-1; D remains unclear. Trimming stripped 10 bases from V and 1 base from J, with 13 bases between. Germline V gives CDR1 MNHEY, CDR2 SVGAGI. The CDR3 is 13 residues long. The CDR3 DNA reads as TGTGCCACCACACGGATAAAGAACACTGAAGCTTTCTTT. Encoded protein: CATTRIKNTEAFF.

The V and J genes are TRBV7-8 and TRBJ1-2; the match to TRBD1 covers 7 bases. The germline CDR1 and CDR2 sequences are SGHVS and FQNEAQ. The CDR3 has 15 amino acids. V gave up 1 base and J gave up 4 bases; unmatched junction bases: 6. This CDR3 reads CASSLGRTGIYGYTF. The CDR3 nucleotides are TGTGCCAGCAGCTTAGGGCGGACAGGCATCTATGGCTACACCTTC.

The V and J genes are TRBV2 and TRBJ2-5, with 12 bases matching TRBD2. Gene TRBJ2-7 matches the end of the DNA better, so the J call may be wrong. The CDR3 has 15 residues. The germline V gene has CDR1 SNHLY and CDR2 FYNNEI. The CDR3 reads CASRARTSGEYEQYF. The DNA for the CDR3 is TGTGCCAGCAGAGCCCGGACTAGCGGGGAGTACGAGCAGTACTTC.

The chain has TRBV2 and TRBJ2-1, with D perhaps TRBD1 (6 bases). Germline V gene data show CDR1 as SNHLY and CDR2 as FYNNEI. Trimming stripped 1 base from V and 9 bases from J, with 16 bases between. The CDR3 has 15 residues. Written as DNA, the CDR3 is TGTGCCAGCAGTGAAGGGCAGGTAGGGGGAACTGAGCAGTTCTTC. Protein product: CASSEGQVGGTEQFF.

The chain joins TRBV27 to TRBJ2-5, with TRBD1 matching 8 bases. This CDR3 has 14 residues. Germline CDR1 is MNHEY and CDR2 is SMNVEV (reference sequence). After removal of 7 bases from V and 11 bases from J, the junction contained 15 bases not matched to a gene. The chain's CDR3 is CASTPTGGMGEQYF. The CDR3 DNA reads as TGTGCCAGCACCCCCACAGGGGGGATGGGGGAGCAGTACTTC.

CDR3 sequence: CASSVIGSTNEKLFF. CDR3 nucleotide sequence: TGTGCCAGCAGTGTTATAGGGTCAACTAATGAAAAACTGTTTTTT. This rearrangement joins TRBV6-1 to TRBJ1-4; D is uncertain. V was trimmed by 4 bases and J by 0 bases, leaving 9 bases between them. Germline values: CDR1 MNHNS, CDR2 SASEGT. The length of the CDR3 is 15 residues.